Given below is one TCR beta chain in context. The CDR3 runs to 14 residues. V trimming: 6 bases; J trimming: 6 bases; junction bases outside the gene matches: 10. CDR1 and CDR2 from the germline V gene are MNHEY and SMNVEV (reference sequence). This specimen comes from a study of T cell changes during pregnancy in multiple sclerosis. TCRdb's copy holds only in-frame clones and misses some; the assay was immunoSEQ multiplex PCR. The data contain around 96,000 clones, over 80% of them singletons. This specimen consisted of peripheral blood, obtained in the first trimester of pregnancy. The source of this sequence is a female donor with multiple sclerosis, enrolled in a pregnancy study. The chain has TRBV27 and TRBJ1-1; 7 nucleotides align to TRBD1. The CDR3 sequence is CASSLYRGAPEAFF. CDR3 coding DNA: TGTGCCAGCAGCCTCTACAGGGGTGCCCCTGAAGCTTTCTTT.